What follows describes a single TCR beta chain. Original data processing: Scientists estimated how many nucleated cells there were by amplifying reference gene primers. Sequencing was performed with immunoSEQ multiplex PCR; in TCRdb, only in-frame clones are kept and a portion is missing. D and trimming were read from the DNA, whereas the V and J calls and clone size are those reported in that table. The sample gives roughly 160,000 clones, 85% of which show up once; roughly 5.4% is in the top ten. The data belong to a study of blood T cell repertoires in COVID-19. The wider study: Samples of COVID-19 (acute and convalescent) were obtained from the United States, Italy and Spain.

Germline loops: CDR1 MRHNA, CDR2 SNTAGT. J was trimmed by 3 bases and V by 3 bases; bases with no gene match: 1. This CDR3 comprises 15 residues. Sequenced: peripheral blood. This receptor was identified in a woman between 45 and 65 years old with COVID-19, enrolled during active disease. The chain is built from TRBV6-4 and TRBJ2-3; 12 bases map to TRBD1. The CDR3 sequence: CASSEGQGATDTQYF. DNA of the CDR3: TGTGCCAGCAGTGAGGGACAGGGGGCAACAGATACGCAGTATTTT.